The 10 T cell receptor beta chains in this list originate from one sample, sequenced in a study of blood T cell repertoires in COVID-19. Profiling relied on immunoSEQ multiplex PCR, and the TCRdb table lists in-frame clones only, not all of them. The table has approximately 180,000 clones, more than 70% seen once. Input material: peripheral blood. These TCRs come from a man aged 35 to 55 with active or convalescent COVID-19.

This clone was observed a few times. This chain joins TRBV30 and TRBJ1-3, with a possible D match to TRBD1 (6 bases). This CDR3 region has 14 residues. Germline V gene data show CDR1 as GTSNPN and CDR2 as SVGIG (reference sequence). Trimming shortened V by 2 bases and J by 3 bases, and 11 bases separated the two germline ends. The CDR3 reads CAWSTGMGGNTIYF. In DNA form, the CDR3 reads TGTGCCTGGAGTACAGGGATGGGTGGAAACACCATATATTTT.

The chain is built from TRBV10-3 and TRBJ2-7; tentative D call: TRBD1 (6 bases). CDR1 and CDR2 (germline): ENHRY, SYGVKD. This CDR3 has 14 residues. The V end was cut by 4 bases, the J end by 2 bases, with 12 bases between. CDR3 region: CAISVQGNAYEQYF. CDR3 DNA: TGTGCCATCAGTGTACAGGGAAACGCCTACGAGCAGTACTTC.

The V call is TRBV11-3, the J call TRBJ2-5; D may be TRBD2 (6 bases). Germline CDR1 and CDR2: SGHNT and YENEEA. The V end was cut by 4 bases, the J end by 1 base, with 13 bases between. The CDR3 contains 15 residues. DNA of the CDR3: TGTGCCAGCAGCTCTGACGGGACTCCCCAAGAGACCCAGTACTTC. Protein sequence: CASSSDGTPQETQYF.

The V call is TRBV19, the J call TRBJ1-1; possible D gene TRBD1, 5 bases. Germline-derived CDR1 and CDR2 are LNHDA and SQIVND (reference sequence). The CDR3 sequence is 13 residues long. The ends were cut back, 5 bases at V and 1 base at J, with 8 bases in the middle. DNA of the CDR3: TGTGCCAGTAGTTCAGACAGGAACACTGAAGCTTTCTTT. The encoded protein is CASSSDRNTEAFF.

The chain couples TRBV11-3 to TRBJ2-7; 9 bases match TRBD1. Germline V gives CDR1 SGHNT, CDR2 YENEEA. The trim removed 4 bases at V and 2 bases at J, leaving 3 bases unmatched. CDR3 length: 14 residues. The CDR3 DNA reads TGTGCCAGCAGCTCCCGGGACAGGGCCTACGAGCAGTACTTC. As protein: CASSSRDRAYEQYF.

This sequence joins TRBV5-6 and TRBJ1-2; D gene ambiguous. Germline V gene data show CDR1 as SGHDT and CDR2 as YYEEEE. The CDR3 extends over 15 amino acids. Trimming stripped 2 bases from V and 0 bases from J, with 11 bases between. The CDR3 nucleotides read TGTGCCAGCAGCTTACCCCGGGGTTCTAACTATGGCTACACCTTC. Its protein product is CASSLPRGSNYGYTF.

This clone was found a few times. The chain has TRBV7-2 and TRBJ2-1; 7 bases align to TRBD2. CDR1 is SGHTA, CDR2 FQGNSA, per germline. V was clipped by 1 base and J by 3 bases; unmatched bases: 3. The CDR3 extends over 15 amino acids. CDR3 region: CASSLGAGSYNEQFF. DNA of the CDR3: TGTGCCAGCAGCTTAGGAGCGGGGAGCTACAATGAGCAGTTCTTC.

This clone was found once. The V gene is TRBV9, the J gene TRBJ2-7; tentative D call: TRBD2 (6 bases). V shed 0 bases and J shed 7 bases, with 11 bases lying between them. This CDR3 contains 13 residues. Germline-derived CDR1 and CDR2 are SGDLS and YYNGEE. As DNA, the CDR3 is TGTGCCAGCAGCGTAGGGCTGGCGGGGGAGCAGTACTTC. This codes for CASSVGLAGEQYF.

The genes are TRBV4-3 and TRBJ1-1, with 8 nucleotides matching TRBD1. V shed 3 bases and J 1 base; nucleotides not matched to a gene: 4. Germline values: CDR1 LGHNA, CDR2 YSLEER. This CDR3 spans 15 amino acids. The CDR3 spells CASSQAGTGNTEAFF. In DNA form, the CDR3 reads TGCGCCAGCAGCCAGGCCGGGACAGGGAACACTGAAGCTTTCTTT.

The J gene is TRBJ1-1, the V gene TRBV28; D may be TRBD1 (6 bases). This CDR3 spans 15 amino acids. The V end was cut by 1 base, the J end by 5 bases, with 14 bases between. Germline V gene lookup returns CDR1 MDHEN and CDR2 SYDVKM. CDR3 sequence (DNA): TGTGCCAGCAGTTTATTTCCGGGACAAGTAACTGAAGCTTTCTTT. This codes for CASSLFPGQVTEAFF.